Sequencing of this TCR beta chain was carried out in a study of PD-L1 blockade in urothelial cancer. Study-level findings and limits: Pretreatment blood TCR clonality under the median forecast improved survival.

This clone was seen only once. Its antigen remains unknown. The method was immunoSEQ multiplex PCR; TCRdb's version includes in-frame clones alone and lacks a portion of them. The sample lists around 69,000 clones; roughly 90% were seen once. Time point defined: peripheral blood 6 weeks after treatment start. V shed 3 bases, J shed 3 bases, and the junction held 7 bases outside the gene matches. Germline V gene sequence: CDR1 KGHSH, CDR2 LQKENI. The CDR3 covers 16 residues. This chain connects TRBV18 to TRBJ1-5; 8 bases fit TRBD1. Sequences were derived from PBMCs, sampled around atezolizumab (anti-PD-L1) treatment. The clonotype originates from an elderly woman with urothelial cancer. CDR3 amino acids: CASSPQTGVINQPQHF. The CDR3 nucleotides are TGTGCCAGCTCACCCCAGACAGGGGTGATCAATCAGCCCCAGCATTTT.